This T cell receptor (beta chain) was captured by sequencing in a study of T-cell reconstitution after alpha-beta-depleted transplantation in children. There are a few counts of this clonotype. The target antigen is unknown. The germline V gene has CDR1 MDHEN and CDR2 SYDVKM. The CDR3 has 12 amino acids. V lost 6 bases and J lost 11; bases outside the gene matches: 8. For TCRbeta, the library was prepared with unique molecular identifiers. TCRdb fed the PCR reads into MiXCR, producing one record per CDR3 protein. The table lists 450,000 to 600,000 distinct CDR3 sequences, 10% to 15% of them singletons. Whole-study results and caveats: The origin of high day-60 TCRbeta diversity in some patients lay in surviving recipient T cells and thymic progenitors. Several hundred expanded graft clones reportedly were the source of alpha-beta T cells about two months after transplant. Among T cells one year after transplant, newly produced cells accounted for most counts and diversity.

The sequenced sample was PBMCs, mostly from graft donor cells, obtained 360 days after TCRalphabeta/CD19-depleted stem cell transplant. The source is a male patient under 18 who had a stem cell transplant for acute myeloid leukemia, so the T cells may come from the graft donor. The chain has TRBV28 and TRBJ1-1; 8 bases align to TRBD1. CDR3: CASRPTGGDAFF. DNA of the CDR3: TGTGCCAGCAGACCTACAGGGGGTGACGCTTTCTTT.